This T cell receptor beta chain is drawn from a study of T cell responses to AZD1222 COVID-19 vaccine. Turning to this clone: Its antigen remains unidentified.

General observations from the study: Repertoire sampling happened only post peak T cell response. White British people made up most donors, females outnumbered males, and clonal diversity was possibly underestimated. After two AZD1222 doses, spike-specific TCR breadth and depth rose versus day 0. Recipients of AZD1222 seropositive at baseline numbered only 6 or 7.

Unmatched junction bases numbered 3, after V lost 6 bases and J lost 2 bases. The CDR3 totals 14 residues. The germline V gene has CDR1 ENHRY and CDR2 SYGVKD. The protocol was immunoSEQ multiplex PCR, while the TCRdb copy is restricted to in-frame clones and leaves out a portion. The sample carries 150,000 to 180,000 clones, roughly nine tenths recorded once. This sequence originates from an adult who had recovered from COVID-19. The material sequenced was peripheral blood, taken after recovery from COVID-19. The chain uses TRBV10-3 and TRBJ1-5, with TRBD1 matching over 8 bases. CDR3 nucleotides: TGTGCCATCAGCGCGACAGGGGGCAATCAGCCCCAGCATTTT. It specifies CAISATGGNQPQHF.